This TCR beta chain was retrieved from a study of blood T cell repertoires in COVID-19. Study background: The United States, Italy and Spain provided the acute and convalescent COVID-19 samples.

V was clipped by 3 bases and J by 6 bases; unmatched bases: 12. This CDR3 is 17 amino acids long. The germline V gene encodes CDR1 MDHEN and CDR2 SYDVKM. TCRdb keeps only in-frame clones here, not all; method: immunoSEQ multiplex PCR. The table shows about 400,000 clones, with around 92% occurring only once. V usage is TRBV28 and J usage is TRBJ1-5; TRBD1 matches 9 bases. What was sequenced was peripheral blood. The TCR comes from a man aged 40-55 years with acute or convalescent COVID-19. CDR3 bases: TGTGCCAGCAGTTTGTTACAGGACAGGGGAGGAGGTCAGCCCCAGCATTTT. Translating it yields CASSLLQDRGGGQPQHF.